This T cell receptor beta chain was sequenced during a study of radiation and T cells in renal cell carcinoma. Turning to the study itself: Nephrectomy followed 15 Gy stereotactic body radiation by 4 weeks. Study results and caveats: Top tumor clonotypes rose in blood 2 weeks post-radiation, then contracted.

Sample time point: blood 2 weeks post-SBRT. Treatment reported: 15 Gy SBRT to primary tumor, nephrectomy 4 weeks later. The patient's renal cell carcinoma had clear cell pathology. Method: immunoSEQ multiplex PCR; TCRdb's copy keeps in-frame clones and lacks some. The profile shows some 76,000 clones, 82% of them singletons. Regarding this clone: Its antigen remains unidentified.

The sequencing used blood, collected from a patient whose treatment included radiotherapy and nephrectomy. This receptor was identified in a man in his 60s with renal cell carcinoma.

The CDR3 sequence: CASSSLDRGGTEAFF. As DNA, the CDR3 is TGTGCCAGCAGCTCCTTGGACAGGGGGGGGACTGAAGCTTTCTTT. V usage is TRBV13 and J usage is TRBJ1-1; 10 bases are a match to TRBD1. Germline lookup yields CDR1 PRHDT and CDR2 FYEKMQ (reference sequence). V gave up 4 bases and J gave up 5 bases; unmatched junction bases: 7. This CDR3 has 15 amino acids.